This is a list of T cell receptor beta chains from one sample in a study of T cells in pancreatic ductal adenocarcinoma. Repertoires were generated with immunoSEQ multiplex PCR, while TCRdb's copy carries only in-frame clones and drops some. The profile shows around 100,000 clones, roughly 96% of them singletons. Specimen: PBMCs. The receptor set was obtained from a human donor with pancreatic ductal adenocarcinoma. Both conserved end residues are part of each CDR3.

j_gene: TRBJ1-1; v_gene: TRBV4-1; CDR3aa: CASSMTRGIEAFF
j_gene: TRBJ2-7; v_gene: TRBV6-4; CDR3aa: CASLSHLAPKQYF
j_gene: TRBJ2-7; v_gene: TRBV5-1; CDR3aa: CASSSLPGDPGEQYF
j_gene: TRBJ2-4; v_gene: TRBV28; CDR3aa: CASSGGSVPGIQYF
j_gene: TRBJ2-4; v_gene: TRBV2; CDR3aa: CASRFDRVVDIQYF
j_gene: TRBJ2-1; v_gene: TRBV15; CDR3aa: CATSRDPYNEQFF
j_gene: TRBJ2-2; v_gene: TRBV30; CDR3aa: CAWTQTGELFF
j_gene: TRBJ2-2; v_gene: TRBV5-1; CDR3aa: CASGGGGGGELFF
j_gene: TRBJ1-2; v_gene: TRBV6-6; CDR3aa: CASRTGLYGYTF
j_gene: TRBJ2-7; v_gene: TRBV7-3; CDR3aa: CASSLRPGWEQYF
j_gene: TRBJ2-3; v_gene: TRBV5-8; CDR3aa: CASPSQPGTRLTDTQYF
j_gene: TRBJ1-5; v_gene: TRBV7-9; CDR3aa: CASSLQDNQPQHF
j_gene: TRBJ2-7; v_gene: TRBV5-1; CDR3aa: CASSLRTDYEQYF
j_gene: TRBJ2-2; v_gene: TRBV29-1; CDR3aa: CSVVEGAGGELFF
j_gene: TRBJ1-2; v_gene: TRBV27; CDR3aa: CASSGQSNYGYTF
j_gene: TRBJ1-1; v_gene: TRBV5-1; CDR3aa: CASSERTGNTEAFF
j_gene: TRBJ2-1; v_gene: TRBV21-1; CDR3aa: CANIKPLVEQFF
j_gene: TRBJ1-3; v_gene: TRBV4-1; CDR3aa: CASSLIRTAGNTIYF
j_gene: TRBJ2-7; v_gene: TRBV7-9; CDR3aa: CASSITGPRGYEQYF
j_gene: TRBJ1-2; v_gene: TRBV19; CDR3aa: CASSDSENYGYTF
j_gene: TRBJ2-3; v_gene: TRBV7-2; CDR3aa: CASSSTRAQYF
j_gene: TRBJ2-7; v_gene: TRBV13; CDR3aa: CASSFSGRPYEQYF
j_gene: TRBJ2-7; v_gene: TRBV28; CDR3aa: CASSLTPGTIDEQYF
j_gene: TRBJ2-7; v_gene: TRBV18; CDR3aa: CASSPTGVGEQYF
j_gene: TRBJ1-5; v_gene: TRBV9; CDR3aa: CASSVGGEARNQPQHF
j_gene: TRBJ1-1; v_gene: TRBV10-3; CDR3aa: CAVGRGLTEAFF
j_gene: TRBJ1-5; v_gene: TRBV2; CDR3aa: CASSVSGTLSNQPQHF
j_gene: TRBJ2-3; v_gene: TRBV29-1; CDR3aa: CSARTSGRADTQYF
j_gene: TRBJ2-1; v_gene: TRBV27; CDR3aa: CASKVERGNNEQFF
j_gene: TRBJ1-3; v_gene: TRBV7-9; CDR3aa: CASSRQAGFGNTIYF
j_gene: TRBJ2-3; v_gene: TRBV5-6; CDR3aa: CASSLRGITYTDTQYF
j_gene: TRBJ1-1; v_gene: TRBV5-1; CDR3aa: CASSLSGGMNTEAFF
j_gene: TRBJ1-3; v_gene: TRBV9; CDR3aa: CASSADVSHGSGNTIYF
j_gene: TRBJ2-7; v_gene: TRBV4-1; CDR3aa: CASSQDWTDGEQYF
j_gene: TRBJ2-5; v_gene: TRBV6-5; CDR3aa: CASTPARTRAETQYF
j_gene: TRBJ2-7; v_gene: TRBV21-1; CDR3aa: CASTPQGLEDEQYF
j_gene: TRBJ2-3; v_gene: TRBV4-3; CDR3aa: CASSQELSTDTQYF
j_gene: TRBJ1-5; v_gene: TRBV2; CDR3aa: CASSDSGYQPQHF
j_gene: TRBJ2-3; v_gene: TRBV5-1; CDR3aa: CASSLGGTDTQYF
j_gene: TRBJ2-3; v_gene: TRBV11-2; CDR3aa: CASGPGLAEADTQYF
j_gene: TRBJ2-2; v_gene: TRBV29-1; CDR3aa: CSVAGQFANTGELFF
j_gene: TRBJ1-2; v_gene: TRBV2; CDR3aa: CASKVWAGGFYGYTF
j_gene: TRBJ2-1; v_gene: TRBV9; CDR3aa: CASSATGKVYNEQFF
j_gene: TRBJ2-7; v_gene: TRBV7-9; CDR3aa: CASSPGQGVFRYEQYF
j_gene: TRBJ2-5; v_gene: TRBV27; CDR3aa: CASSFRRGETQYF
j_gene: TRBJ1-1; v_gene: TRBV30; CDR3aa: CAWSRTGDTEAFF
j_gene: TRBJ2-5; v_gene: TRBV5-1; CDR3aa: CASSPGTSEGQTQYF
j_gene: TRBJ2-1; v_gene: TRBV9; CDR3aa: CASSVGAGDNEQFF
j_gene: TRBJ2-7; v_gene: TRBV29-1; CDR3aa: CSPSVRGSYEQYF
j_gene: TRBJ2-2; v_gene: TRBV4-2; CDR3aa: CASSLLAGNTGELFF
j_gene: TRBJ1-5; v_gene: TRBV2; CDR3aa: CASSVLRPSPVSNQPQHF
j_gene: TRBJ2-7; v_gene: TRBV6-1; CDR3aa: CASSATGTSGRGEQYF
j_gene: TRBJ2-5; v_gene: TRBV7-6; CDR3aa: CASSLEMVRVSPQYF
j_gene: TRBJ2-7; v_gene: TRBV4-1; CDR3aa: CASSQEDSSFYEQYF
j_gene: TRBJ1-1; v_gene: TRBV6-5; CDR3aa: CASSPRGGFTEAFF
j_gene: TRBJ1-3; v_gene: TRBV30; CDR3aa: CAWTISRGPRPRGNTIYF
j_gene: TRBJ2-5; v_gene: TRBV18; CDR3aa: CASSPGTGDQETQYF